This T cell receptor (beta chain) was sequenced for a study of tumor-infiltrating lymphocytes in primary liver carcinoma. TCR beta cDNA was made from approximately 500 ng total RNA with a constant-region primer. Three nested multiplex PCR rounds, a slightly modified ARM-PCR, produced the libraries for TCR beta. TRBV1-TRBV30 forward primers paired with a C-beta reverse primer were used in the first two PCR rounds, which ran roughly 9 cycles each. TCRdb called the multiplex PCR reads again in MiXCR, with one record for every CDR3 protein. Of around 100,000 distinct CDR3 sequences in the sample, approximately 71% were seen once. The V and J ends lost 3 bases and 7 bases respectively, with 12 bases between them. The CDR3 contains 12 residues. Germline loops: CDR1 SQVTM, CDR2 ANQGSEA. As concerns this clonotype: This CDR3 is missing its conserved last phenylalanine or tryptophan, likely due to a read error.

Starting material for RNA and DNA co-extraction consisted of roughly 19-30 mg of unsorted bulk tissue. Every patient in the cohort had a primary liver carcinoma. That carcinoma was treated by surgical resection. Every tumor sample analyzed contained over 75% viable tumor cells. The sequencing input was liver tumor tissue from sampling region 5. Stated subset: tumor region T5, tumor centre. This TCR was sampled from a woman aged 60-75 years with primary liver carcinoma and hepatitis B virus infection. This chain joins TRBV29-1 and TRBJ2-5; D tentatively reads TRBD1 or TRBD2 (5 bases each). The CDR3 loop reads CSVDRGEGTQYL. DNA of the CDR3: TGCAGCGTTGATAGAGGGGAAGGGACCCAGTACTTA.